Listed here are 19 T cell receptor beta chains from one sample, sequenced in a study of T cell repertoires in cytomegalovirus infection. Each CDR3 protein gets one entry after TCRdb re-called the reads with MiXCR. The table includes about 220,000 distinct CDR3 sequences, roughly two fifths detected once. Antigens for these TCRs are unknown. Sequencing was performed on CD8+ T cells from cultured PBMCs, taken from culture after CMV antigen stimulation. The source of these receptors is a human donor in good health (CMV status not recorded). Some clones in this sample may be carry-over from other donors' samples.

This sequence joins TRBV2 and TRBJ1-2; possible D gene TRBD1, 6 bases. V was cut by 7 bases and J by 8 bases, with 23 bases left in between. The germline gives CDR1 SNHLY, CDR2 FYNNEI. The CDR3 consists of 15 residues. The CDR3 spells CASKDSLVQWGGYTF. The CDR3 DNA reads TGTGCCAGCAAGGACAGCCTCGTCCAATGGGGAGGCTACACCTTC.

The sample holds one count of this clonotype. V is TRBV29-1 and J is TRBJ2-1; D may be TRBD2 (6 bases). Deletions cut 5 bases from V and 9 bases from J, with 11 bases between. Germline V gene sequence: CDR1 SQVTM, CDR2 ANQGSEA. The length of the CDR3 is 11 residues. The CDR3: CSVNRETEQFF. The CDR3 DNA sequence: TGCAGCGTTAATCGGGAGACTGAGCAGTTCTTC.

The rearrangement joins TRBV6-5 to TRBJ2-1, with unresolved D. Germline values: CDR1 MNHEY, CDR2 SVGAGI. V lost 2 bases and J lost 4, with 6 bases in between. The CDR3 runs 13 residues. This CDR3 is CASSYASYNEQFF. DNA of the CDR3: TGTGCCAGCAGTTACGCTTCTTACAATGAGCAGTTCTTC.

This clonotype was counted only a few times. The chain couples TRBV7-9 to TRBJ1-5, with 12 bases fitting TRBD1. After removal of 5 bases from V and 2 bases from J, the junction contained 10 bases not matched to a gene. Germline V gene data show CDR1 as SEHNR and CDR2 as FQNEAQ (reference sequence). The CDR3 spans 18 residues. In nucleotides, the CDR3 is TGTGCCAGCAGCGAAGGGACAGGGGGCGCGGTGGGCAATCAGCCCCAGCATTTT. Amino acids: CASSEGTGGAVGNQPQHF.

This clonotype was seen at least ten times. V usage is TRBV4-1 and J usage is TRBJ2-5; no definite D call. This CDR3 contains 14 residues. The V end lost 0 bases, the J end lost 2 bases, and 7 bases lay between the germline ends. Germline assignment: CDR1 MGHRA and CDR2 YSYEKL. In nucleotides, the CDR3 is TGCGCCAGCAGCCAAGAGACCGATCAAGAGACCCAGTACTTC. It specifies CASSQETDQETQYF.

This clonotype was picked up one time. The V and J genes are TRBV15 and TRBJ2-7; possible D gene TRBD2, 6 bases. V was cut by 3 bases and J by 2 bases, with 14 bases left in between. The CDR3 runs 15 residues. From germline, CDR1 is LNHNV and CDR2 YYDKDF (reference sequence). Here the CDR3 reads CATSRDYLSPYEQYF. CDR3 sequence (DNA): TGTGCCACCAGCAGGGACTATCTTAGCCCCTACGAGCAGTACTTC.

The J gene is TRBJ1-1, the V gene TRBV29-1; D uncertain. Trimming pared 2 bases from V and 8 bases from J, leaving 6 bases between. This CDR3 contains 10 residues. In germline, CDR1 is SQVTM, CDR2 ANQGSEA. CDR3 region: CSVELREAFF. The DNA for the CDR3 is TGCAGCGTTGAATTGAGAGAAGCTTTCTTT. The variable domain in full, with the rest retrieved from reference TRBV29-1 and TRBJ1-1, is SAVISQKPSRDICQRGTSLTIQCQVDSQVTMMFWYRQQPGQSLTLIATANQGSEATYESGFVIDKFPISRPNLTFSTLTVSNMSPEDSSIYLCSVELREAFFGQGTRLTVV.

The chain links TRBV18 to TRBJ2-7; D may match TRBD1 or TRBD2 (5 bases each). The CDR3 covers 13 residues. The germline V gene encodes CDR1 KGHSH and CDR2 LQKENI. Trimming stripped 3 bases from V and 3 bases from J, with 9 bases between. CDR3 loop: CASSPRDDYEQYF. The CDR3, as DNA: TGTGCCAGCTCACCTCGGGACGACTACGAGCAGTACTTC.

This clonotype was counted a few times. V and J are TRBV7-9 and TRBJ1-5, with TRBD1 as a possible D gene (6 bases). Trimming stripped 8 bases from V and 2 bases from J, with 19 bases between. The CDR3 sequence is 16 residues long. CDR1 SEHNR and CDR2 FQNEAQ come from the germline V gene (reference sequence). The CDR3 loop is CASGSSGEGGNQPQHF. For the CDR3, the DNA is TGTGCCAGCGGATCCTCGGGCGAGGGGGGCAATCAGCCCCAGCATTTT. Full variable domain (remainder filled in from reference TRBV7-9 and TRBJ1-5): DTGVSQNPRHKITKRGQNVTFRCDPISEHNRLYWYRQTLGQGPEFLTYFQNEAQLEKSRLLSDRFSAERPKGSFSTLEIQRTEQGDSAMYLCASGSSGEGGNQPQHFGDGTRLSIL.

In this sample, this clonotype turned up many times. The chain couples TRBV20-1 to TRBJ2-5; perhaps D is TRBD1 or TRBD2 (5 bases each). This CDR3 is 12 amino acids long. Germline values: CDR1 DFQATT, CDR2 SNEGSKA (reference sequence). The CDR3 protein is CSSATGTQTQYF. The CDR3 DNA reads TGCAGCTCAGCCACGGGGACGCAGACCCAGTACTTC.

The V and J genes are TRBV20-1 and TRBJ2-1; the match to TRBD2 covers 7 bases. The CDR3 covers 13 residues. Trimming at V came to 2 bases and at J to 7 bases, leaving 5 bases not matched to a gene. Germline V gene sequence: CDR1 DFQATT, CDR2 SNEGSKA (reference sequence). CDR3 nucleotide sequence: TGCAGTGCTAGACCCGTCGGGGGGAATGAGCAGTTCTTC. Its translation: CSARPVGGNEQFF.

Ten or more counts support this clonotype. The chain recombines TRBV7-9 with TRBJ1-1; D gene uncertain. With 1 base removed from V and 1 base from J, the gap between germline ends came to 7 bases. The CDR3 runs 14 residues. Germline CDR1 and CDR2: SEHNR and FQNEAQ (reference sequence). The CDR3 DNA sequence: TGTGCCAGCAGCTTAGGTTTGGGGAACACTGAAGCTTTCTTT. This gives the protein CASSLGLGNTEAFF.

At least ten counts were recorded for this clonotype. The V call is TRBV2, the J call TRBJ2-7; the D gene is possibly TRBD2 (5 bases). The CDR3 consists of 15 residues. CDR1 and CDR2 (germline): SNHLY, FYNNEI. V dropped 4 bases and J dropped 0 bases, with 13 bases sitting between them. For the CDR3, the DNA is TGTGCCAGCAGTGGGACTTTCCCAAGCTCCTACGAGCAGTACTTC. It yields the protein CASSGTFPSSYEQYF.

This chain uses TRBV7-8 with TRBJ2-1, with TRBD2 identical over 11 bases. With V trimmed by 4 bases and J by 4 bases, 3 bases remained unmatched. The CDR3 totals 15 residues. From germline, CDR1 is SGHVS and CDR2 FQNEAQ. The CDR3 spells CASSYRLAGYNEQFF. CDR3 sequence (DNA): TGTGCCAGCAGCTATCGACTAGCGGGGTACAATGAGCAGTTCTTC.

This clonotype was seen only a few times. Here the CDR3 reads CASRWEVETQYF. In DNA, the CDR3 is TGTGCCAGCAGATGGGAGGTTGAGACCCAGTACTTC. The chain combines TRBV7-2 with TRBJ2-5; possibly TRBD2 for D (6 bases). V lost 6 bases to trimming and J lost 5 bases, with 10 bases between them. Germline V gene lookup returns CDR1 SGHTA and CDR2 FQGNSA. The CDR3 extends over 12 amino acids.

The V call is TRBV18, the J call TRBJ2-5; D is perhaps TRBD2 (5 bases). CDR3 length equals 15 residues. V shed 2 bases and J shed 4 bases, with 14 bases lying between them. Germline CDR1 is KGHSH and CDR2 is LQKENI. The CDR3 protein is CASSPTRGRVETQYF. As DNA, the CDR3 is TGTGCCAGCTCACCAACACGCGGGCGCGTAGAGACCCAGTACTTC.

This clonotype showed up just a few times. V gene TRBV28 combines with J gene TRBJ2-5; 12 bases match TRBD1. V lost 3 bases, J lost 1 base, and 3 bases stayed unmatched. Germline V gene data show CDR1 as MDHEN and CDR2 as SYDVKM. The CDR3 sequence is 16 residues long. CDR3 nucleotides: TGTGCCAGCAGTTTCGGGACAGGGGGCGGCCAAGAGACCCAGTACTTC. Its protein is CASSFGTGGGQETQYF.

The chain has TRBV27 and TRBJ1-1; 7 bases fit TRBD1. After removal of 5 bases from V and 7 bases from J, the junction contained 13 bases not matched to a gene. The CDR3 totals 15 residues. CDR1 is MNHEY and CDR2 is SMNVEV in the germline V gene (reference sequence). The CDR3 DNA reads as TGTGCCAGCAGTCAAAGTCCAGGACAGGAGGTTGAAGCTTTCTTT. It yields the protein CASSQSPGQEVEAFF.

The V gene is TRBV7-9, the J gene TRBJ1-1; 9 bases match TRBD1. Germline lookup yields CDR1 SEHNR and CDR2 FQNEAQ (reference sequence). Losses at the gene ends were 5 bases for V and 1 base for J; bases not matched to a gene: 14. The CDR3 is made up of 18 amino acids. Here the CDR3 DNA reads TGTGCCAGCAGCCACCTGGGGACAGGGAGGCGACGGAACACTGAAGCTTTCTTT. This encodes CASSHLGTGRRRNTEAFF.